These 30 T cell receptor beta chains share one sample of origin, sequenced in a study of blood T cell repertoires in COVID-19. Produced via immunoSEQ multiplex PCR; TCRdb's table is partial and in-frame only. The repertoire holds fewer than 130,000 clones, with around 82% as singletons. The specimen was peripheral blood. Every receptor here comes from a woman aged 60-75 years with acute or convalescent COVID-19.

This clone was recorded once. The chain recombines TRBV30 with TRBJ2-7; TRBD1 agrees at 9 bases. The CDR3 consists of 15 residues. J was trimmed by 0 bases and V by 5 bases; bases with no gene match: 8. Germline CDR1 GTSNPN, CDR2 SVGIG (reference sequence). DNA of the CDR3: TGTGCCTGGGCGGGACAGGGCCCGAGCTCCTACGAGCAGTACTTC. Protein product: CAWAGQGPSSYEQYF.

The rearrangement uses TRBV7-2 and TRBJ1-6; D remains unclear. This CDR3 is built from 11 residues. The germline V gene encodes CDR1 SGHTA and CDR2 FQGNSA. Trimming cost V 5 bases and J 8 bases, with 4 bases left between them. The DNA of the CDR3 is TGTGCCAGCAGCCTCCATTCACCCCTCCACTTT. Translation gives CASSLHSPLHF.

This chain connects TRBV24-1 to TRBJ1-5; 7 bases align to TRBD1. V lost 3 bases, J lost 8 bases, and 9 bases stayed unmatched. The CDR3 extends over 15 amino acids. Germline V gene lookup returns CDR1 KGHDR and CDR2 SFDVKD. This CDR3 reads CATSDHRGAQEPQHF. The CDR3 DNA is TGTGCCACCAGTGATCACAGGGGAGCACAGGAGCCCCAGCATTTT.

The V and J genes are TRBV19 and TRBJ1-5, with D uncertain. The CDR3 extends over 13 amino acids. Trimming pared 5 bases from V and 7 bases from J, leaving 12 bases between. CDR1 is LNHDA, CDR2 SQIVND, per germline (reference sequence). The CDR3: CASSPGRAQPQHF. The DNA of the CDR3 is TGTGCCAGTAGTCCGGGGAGGGCCCAGCCCCAGCATTTT.

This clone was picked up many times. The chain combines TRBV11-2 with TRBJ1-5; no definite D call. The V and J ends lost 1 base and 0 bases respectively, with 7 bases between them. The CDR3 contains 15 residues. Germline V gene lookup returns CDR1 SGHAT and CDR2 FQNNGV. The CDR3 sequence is CASSLGANSNQPQHF. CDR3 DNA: TGTGCCAGCAGCTTAGGGGCTAATAGCAATCAGCCCCAGCATTTT.

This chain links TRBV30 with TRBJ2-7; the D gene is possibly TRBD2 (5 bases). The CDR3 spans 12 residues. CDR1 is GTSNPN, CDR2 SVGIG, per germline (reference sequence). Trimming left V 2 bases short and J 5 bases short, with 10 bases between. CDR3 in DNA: TGTGCCTGGAGTTCAACAGCGGACGAGCAGTACTTC. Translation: CAWSSTADEQYF.

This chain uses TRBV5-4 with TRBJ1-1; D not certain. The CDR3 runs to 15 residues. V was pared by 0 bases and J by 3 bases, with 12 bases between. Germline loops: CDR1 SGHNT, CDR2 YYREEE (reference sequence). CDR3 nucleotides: TGTGCCAGCAGCTTGGGTGCGGGAGGTCACACTGAAGCTTTCTTT. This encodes CASSLGAGGHTEAFF.

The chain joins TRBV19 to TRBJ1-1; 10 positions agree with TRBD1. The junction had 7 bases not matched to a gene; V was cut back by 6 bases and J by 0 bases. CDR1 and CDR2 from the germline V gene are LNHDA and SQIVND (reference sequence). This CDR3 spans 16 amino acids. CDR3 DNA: TGTGCCAGTAGCCCCCCGGGACAGGGGTTGAACACTGAAGCTTTCTTT. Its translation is CASSPPGQGLNTEAFF.

DNA of the CDR3: TGCGCCAGCAGCCAAGAAGCGGGATATGGCTACACCTTC. Translated, it gives CASSQEAGYGYTF. V usage is TRBV4-1 and J usage is TRBJ1-2; D is uncertain. CDR1 is MGHRA, CDR2 YSYEKL, per germline. The CDR3 is 13 amino acids. V was shortened by 0 bases and J by 5 bases, with 7 bases between the two germline ends.

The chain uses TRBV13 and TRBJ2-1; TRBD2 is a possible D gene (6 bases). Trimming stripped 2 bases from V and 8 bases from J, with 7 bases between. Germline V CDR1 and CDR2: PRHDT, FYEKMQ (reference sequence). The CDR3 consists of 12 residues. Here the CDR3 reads CASSLKRDEQFF. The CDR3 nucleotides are TGTGCCAGCAGCTTAAAGCGGGATGAGCAGTTCTTC. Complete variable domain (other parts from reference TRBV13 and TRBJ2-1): AAGVIQSPRHLIKEKRETATLKCYPIPRHDTVYWYQQGPGQDPQFLISFYEKMQSDKGSIPDRFSAQQFSDYHSELNMSSLELGDSALYFCASSLKRDEQFFGPGTRLTVL.

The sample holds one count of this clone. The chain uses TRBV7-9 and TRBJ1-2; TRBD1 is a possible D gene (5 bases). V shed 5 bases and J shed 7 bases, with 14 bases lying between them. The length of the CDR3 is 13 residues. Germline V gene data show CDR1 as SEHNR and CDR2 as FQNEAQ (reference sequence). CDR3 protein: CASSPRTRAGYTF. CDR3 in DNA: TGTGCCAGCAGCCCCAGGACCAGGGCTGGCTACACCTTC.

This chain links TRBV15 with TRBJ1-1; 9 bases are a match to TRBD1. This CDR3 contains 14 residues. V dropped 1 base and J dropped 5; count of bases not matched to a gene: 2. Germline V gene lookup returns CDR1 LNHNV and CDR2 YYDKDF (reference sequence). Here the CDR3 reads CATSRGGQGTEAFF. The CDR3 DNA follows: TGTGCCACCAGCAGAGGCGGACAGGGGACTGAAGCTTTCTTT.

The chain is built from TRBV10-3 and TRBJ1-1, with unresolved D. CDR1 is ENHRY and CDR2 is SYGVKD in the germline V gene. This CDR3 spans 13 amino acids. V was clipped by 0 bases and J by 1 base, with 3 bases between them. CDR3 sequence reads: CAISESGNTEAFF. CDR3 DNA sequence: TGTGCCATCAGTGAGTCCGGGAACACTGAAGCTTTCTTT.

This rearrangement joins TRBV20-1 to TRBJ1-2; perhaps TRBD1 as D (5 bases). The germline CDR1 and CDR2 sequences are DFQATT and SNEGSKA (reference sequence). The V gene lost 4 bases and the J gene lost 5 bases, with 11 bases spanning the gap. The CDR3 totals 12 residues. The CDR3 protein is CSATDSSYGYTF. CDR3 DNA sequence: TGCAGTGCTACTGACAGTTCGTATGGCTACACCTTC.

CDR3 region: CASSTQGGVNSPLHF. CDR3 coding DNA: TGTGCCAGCAGCACCCAGGGTGGTGTTAATTCACCCCTCCACTTT. The V gene is TRBV5-4, the J gene TRBJ1-6; TRBD1 might be the D (5 bases). CDR3 length equals 15 residues. Trimming left V 4 bases short and J 6 bases short, with 14 bases between. Germline CDR1 SGHNT, CDR2 YYREEE (reference sequence).

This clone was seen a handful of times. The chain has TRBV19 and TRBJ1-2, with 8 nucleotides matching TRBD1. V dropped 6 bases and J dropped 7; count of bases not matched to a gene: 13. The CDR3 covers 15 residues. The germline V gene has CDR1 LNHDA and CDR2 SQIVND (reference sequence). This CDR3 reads CASSPGGRALGGYTF. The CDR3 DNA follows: TGTGCCAGTAGCCCAGGGGGCAGGGCCCTGGGTGGCTACACCTTC.

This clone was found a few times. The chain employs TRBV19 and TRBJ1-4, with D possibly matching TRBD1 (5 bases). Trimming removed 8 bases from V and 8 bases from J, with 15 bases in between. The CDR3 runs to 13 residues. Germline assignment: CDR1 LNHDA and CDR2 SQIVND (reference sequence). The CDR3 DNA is TGTGCCAGTTCTCCAGGGCTGGAGGAAAAACTGTTTTTT. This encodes CASSPGLEEKLFF.

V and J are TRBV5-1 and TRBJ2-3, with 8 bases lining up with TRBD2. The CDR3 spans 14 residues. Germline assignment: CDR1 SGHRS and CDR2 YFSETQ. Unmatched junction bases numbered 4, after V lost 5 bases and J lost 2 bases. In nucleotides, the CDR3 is TGCGCCAGCAGTCCCGGACTAGCCACAGATACGCAGTATTTT. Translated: CASSPGLATDTQYF.

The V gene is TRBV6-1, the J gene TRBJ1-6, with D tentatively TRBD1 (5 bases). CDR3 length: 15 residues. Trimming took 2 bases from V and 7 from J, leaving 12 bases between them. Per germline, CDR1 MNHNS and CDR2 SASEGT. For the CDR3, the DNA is TGTGCCAGCAGTGAACTAGGGGCAGAAAATTCACCCCTCCACTTT. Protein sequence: CASSELGAENSPLHF.

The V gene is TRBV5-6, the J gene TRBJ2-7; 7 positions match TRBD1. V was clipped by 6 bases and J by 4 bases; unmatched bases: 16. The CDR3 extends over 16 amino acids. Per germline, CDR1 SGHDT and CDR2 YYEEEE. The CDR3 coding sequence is TGTGCCAGCACTAATCCGGGACAGCGAACGGTTTACGAGCAGTACTTC. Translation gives CASTNPGQRTVYEQYF. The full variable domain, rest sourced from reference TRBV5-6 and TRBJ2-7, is DAGVTQSPTHLIKTRGQQVTLRCSPKSGHDTVSWYQQALGQGPQFIFQYYEEEERQRGNFPDRFSGHQFPNYSSELNVNALLLGDSALYLCASTNPGQRTVYEQYFGPGTRLTVT.

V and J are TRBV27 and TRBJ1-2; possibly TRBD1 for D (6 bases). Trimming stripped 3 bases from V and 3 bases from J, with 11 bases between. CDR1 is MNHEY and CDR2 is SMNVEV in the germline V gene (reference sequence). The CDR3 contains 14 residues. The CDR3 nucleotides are TGTGCCAGCAGTTTGCGTCAGGGGTACTATGGCTACACCTTC. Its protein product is CASSLRQGYYGYTF.

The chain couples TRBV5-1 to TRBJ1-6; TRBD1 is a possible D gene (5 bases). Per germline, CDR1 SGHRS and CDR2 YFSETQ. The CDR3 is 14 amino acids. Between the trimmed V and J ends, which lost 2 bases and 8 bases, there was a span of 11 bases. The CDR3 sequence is CASSFQGGDSPLHF. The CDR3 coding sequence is TGCGCCAGCAGCTTCCAGGGAGGAGATTCACCCCTCCACTTT.

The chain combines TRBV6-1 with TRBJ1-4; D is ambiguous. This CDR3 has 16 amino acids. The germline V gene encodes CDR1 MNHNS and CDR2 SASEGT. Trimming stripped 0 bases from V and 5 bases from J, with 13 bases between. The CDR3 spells CASSEAEGGRNEKLFF. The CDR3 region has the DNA TGTGCCAGCAGTGAAGCCGAAGGCGGGCGCAATGAAAAACTGTTTTTT.

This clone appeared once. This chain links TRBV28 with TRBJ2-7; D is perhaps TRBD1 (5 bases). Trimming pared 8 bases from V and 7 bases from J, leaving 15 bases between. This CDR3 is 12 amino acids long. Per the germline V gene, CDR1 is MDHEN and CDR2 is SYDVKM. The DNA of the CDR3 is TGTGCCAGCCGGCAGGGAACGGGTGAGCAGTACTTC. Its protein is CASRQGTGEQYF. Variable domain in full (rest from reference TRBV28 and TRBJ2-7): DVKVTQSSRYLVKRTGEKVFLECVQDMDHENMFWYRQDPGLGLRLIYFSYDVKMKEKGDIPEGYSVSREKKERFSLILESASTNQTSMYLCASRQGTGEQYFGPGTRLTVT.

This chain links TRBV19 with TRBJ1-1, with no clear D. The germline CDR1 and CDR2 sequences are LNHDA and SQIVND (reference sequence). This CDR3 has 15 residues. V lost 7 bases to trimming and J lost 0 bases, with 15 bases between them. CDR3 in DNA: TGTGCCAGTAAAAGCAATAGCGGTTTGAACACTGAAGCTTTCTTT. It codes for CASKSNSGLNTEAFF.

For the CDR3, the DNA is TGCGCCAGCCGTGGACAGGGGAAGACACCCCTCCACTTT. It yields the protein CASRGQGKTPLHF. The genes are TRBV10-2 and TRBJ1-6, with 9 nucleotides matching TRBD1. From germline, CDR1 is WSHSY and CDR2 SAAADI. The CDR3 covers 13 residues. The trim removed 8 bases at V and 11 bases at J, leaving 7 bases unmatched.

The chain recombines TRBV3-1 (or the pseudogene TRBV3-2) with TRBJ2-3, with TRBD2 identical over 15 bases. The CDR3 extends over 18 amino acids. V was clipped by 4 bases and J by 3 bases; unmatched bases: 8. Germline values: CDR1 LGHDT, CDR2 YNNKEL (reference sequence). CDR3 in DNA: TGTGCCAGCAGCCTAAGGACTAGCGGGGGGGCCGGGACAGATACGCAGTATTTT. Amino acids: CASSLRTSGGAGTDTQYF.

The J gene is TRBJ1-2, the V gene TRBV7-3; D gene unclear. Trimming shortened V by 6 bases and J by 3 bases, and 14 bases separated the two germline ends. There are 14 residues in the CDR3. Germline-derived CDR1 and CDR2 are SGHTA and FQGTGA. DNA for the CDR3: TGTGCCAGCAGGGGTGCAGGTGGTGACTATGGCTACACCTTC. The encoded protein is CASRGAGGDYGYTF.

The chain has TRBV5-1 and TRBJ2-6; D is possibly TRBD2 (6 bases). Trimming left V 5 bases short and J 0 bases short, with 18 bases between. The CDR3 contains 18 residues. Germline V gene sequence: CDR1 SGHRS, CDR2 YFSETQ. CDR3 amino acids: CASRAGTQLGSGANVLTF. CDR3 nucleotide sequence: TGCGCCAGCAGGGCCGGGACTCAACTCGGCTCTGGGGCCAACGTCCTGACTTTC.

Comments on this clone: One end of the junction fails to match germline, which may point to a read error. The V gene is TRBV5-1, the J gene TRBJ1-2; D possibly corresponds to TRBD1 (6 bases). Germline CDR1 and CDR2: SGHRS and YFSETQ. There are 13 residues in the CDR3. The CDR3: CASRLDRSSGYTF. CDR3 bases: TGCGCCAGCAGGTTGGACAGATCGAGTGGCTACACCTTC.